This T cell receptor beta chain appears in the sequencing data of a study of shared clonotypes between healthy human individuals. Deep-level running was used for the assay. The data were produced by immunoSEQ multiplex PCR, yet TCRdb's version contains in-frame clones alone and is incomplete. The profile shows under 1,900,000 clones, 97% to 99% of them singletons. V dropped 0 bases and J dropped 3 bases, with 10 bases sitting between them. Germline V CDR1 and CDR2: SGDLS, YYNGEE. The CDR3 totals 15 residues. The table lists this clone with a count of one. This clonotype was obtained from a man aged 25-45 years in good health. This chain links TRBV9 with TRBJ2-1; D may be TRBD2 (6 bases). The material sequenced was naive CD4+ T cells sorted from blood. Subset specified: CD45RA+ positively selected. The CDR3 region is CASSVVGAGYNEQFF. The CDR3 nucleotides read TGTGCCAGCAGCGTAGTGGGAGCGGGCTACAATGAGCAGTTCTTC.